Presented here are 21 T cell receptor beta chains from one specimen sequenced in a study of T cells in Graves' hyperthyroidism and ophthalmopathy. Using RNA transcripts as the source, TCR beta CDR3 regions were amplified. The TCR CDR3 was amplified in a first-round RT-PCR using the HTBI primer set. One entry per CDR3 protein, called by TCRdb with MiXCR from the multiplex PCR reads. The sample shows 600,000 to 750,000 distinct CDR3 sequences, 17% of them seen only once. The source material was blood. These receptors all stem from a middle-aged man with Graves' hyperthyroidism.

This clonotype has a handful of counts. The CDR3 sequence is CASSLTPSGAPGNTIYF. The CDR3 DNA sequence: TGTGCCAGCAGCTTAACGCCATCAGGGGCGCCTGGAAACACCATATATTTT. The chain has TRBV7-3 and TRBJ1-3; D possibly corresponds to TRBD1 (6 bases). Trimming took 0 bases from V and 2 from J, leaving 14 bases between them. Germline V gene sequence: CDR1 SGHTA, CDR2 FQGTGA. The CDR3 loop spans 17 amino acids.

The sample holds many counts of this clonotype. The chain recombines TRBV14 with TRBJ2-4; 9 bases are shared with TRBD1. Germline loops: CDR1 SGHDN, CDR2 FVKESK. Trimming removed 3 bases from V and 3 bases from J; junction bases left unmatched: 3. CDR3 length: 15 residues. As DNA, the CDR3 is TGTGCCAGCAGCCAGCAGACAGGGGGCAAAAACATTCAGTACTTC. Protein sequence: CASSQQTGGKNIQYF.

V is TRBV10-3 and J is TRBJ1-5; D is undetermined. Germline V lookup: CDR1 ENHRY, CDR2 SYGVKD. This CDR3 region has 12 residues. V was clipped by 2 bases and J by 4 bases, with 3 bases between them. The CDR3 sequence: CAISERNQPQHF. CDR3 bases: TGTGCCATCAGTGAGAGAAATCAGCCCCAGCATTTT.

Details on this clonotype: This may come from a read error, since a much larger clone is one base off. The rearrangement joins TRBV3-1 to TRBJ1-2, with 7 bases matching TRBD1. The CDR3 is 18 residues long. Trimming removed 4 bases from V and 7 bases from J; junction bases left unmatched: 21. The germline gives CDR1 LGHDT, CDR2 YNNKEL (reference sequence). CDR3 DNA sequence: TGTGCCAGCAGCCCCTTCGGGGTTGGACAGGCGGCGAGGGGTGGCTACACCTTC. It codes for CASSPFGVGQAARGGYTF.

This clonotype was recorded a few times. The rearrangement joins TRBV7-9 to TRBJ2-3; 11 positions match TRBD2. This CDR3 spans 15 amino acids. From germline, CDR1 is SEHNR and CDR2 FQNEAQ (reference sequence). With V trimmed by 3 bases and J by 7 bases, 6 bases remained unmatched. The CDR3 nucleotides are TGTGCCAGCAGCTTTCCCGGGACTAGCGGCTATACGCAGTATTTT. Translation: CASSFPGTSGYTQYF. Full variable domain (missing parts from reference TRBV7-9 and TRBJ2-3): DTGVSQNPRHKITKRGQNVTFRCDPISEHNRLYWYRQTLGQGPEFLTYFQNEAQLEKSRLLSDRFSAERPKGSFSTLEIQRTEQGDSAMYLCASSFPGTSGYTQYFGPGTRLTVL.

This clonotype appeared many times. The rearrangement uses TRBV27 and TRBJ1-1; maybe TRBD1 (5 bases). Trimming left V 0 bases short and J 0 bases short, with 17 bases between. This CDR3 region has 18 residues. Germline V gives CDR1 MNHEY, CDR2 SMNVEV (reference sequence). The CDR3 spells CASSLSAGIGAVNTEAFF. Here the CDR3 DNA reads TGTGCCAGCAGTTTATCTGCGGGGATTGGGGCCGTGAACACTGAAGCTTTCTTT.

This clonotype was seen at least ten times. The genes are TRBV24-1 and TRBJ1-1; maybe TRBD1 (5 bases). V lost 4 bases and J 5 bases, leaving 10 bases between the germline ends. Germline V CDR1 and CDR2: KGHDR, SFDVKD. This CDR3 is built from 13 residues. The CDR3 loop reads CATSEVGGTEAFF. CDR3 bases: TGTGCCACCAGTGAGGTCGGGGGGACTGAAGCTTTCTTT.

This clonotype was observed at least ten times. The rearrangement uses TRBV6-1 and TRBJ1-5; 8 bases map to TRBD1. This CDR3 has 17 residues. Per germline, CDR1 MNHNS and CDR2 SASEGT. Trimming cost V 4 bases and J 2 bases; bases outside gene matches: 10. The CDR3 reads CASSGGSRGRGNQPQHF. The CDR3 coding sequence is TGTGCCAGCAGTGGAGGTTCCAGGGGGCGCGGCAATCAGCCCCAGCATTTT.

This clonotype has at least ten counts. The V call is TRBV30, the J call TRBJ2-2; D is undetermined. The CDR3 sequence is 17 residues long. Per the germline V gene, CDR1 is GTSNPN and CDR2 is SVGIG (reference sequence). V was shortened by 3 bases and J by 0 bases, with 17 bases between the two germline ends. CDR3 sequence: CAWSDTWTDANTGELFF. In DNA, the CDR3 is TGTGCCTGGAGCGACACATGGACGGACGCGAACACCGGGGAGCTGTTTTTT.

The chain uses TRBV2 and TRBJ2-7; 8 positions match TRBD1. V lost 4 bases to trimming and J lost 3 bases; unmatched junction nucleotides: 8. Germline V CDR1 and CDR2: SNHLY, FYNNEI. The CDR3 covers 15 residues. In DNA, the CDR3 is TGTGCCAGCAGTGTCCAGGACAGGGAGTTCTACGAGCAGTACTTC. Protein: CASSVQDREFYEQYF.

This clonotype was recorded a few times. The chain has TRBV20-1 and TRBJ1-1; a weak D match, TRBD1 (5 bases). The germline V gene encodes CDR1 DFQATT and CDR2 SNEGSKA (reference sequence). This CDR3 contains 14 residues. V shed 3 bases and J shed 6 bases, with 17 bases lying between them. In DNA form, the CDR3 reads TGCAGTGCTAGGGACCGGGCCGTAGGGGCTGAAGCTTTCTTT. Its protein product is CSARDRAVGAEAFF.

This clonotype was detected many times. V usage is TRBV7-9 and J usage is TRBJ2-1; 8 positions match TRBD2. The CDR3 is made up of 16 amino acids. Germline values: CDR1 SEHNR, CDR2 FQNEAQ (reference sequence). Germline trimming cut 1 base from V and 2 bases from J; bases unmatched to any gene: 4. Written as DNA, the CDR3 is TGTGCCAGCAGCTTAGGAGCGGGAGTCGCCTACAATGAGCAGTTCTTC. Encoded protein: CASSLGAGVAYNEQFF. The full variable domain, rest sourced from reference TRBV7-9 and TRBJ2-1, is DTGVSQNPRHKITKRGQNVTFRCDPISEHNRLYWYRQTLGQGPEFLTYFQNEAQLEKSRLLSDRFSAERPKGSFSTLEIQRTEQGDSAMYLCASSLGAGVAYNEQFFGPGTRLTVL.

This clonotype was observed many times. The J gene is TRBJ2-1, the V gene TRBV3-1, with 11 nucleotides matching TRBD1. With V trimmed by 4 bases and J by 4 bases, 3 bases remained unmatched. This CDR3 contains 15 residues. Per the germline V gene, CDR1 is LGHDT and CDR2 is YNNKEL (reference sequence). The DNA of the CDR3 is TGTGCCAGCAGCCGAGGGACAGGGGGTTACAATGAGCAGTTCTTC. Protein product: CASSRGTGGYNEQFF.

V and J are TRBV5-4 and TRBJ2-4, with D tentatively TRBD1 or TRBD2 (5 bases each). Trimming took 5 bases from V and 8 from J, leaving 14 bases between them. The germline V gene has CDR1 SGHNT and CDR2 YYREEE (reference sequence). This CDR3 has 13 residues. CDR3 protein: CASSSRLGDIQYF. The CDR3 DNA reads TGTGCCAGCAGTTCCCGCTTGGGGGACATTCAGTACTTC.

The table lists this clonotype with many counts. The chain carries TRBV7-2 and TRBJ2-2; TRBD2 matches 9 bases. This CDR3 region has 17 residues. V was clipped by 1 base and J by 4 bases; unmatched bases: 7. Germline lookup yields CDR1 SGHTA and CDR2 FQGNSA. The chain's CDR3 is CASSLERLAVSTGELFF. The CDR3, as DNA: TGTGCCAGCAGCTTAGAGAGACTAGCGGTTTCCACCGGGGAGCTGTTTTTT.

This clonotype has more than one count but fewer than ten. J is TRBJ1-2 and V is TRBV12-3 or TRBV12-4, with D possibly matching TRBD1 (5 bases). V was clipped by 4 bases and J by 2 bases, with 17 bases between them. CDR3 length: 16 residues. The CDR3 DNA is TGTGCCAGCAGTTCCCCAACGATACCAGGGAACTATGGCTACACCTTC. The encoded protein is CASSSPTIPGNYGYTF.

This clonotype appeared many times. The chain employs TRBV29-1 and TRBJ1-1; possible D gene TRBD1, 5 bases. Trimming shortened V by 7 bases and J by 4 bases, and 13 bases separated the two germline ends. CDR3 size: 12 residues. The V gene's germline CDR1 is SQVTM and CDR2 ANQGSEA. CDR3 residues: CSALTGGTEAFF. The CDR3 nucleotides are TGCAGCGCATTGACGGGGGGCACTGAAGCTTTCTTT.

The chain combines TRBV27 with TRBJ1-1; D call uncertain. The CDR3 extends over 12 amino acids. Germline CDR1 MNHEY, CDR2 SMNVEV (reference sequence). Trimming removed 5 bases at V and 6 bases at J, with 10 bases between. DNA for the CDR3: TGTGCCAGCAGTATCGAACACGCTGAAGCTTTCTTT. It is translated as CASSIEHAEAFF.

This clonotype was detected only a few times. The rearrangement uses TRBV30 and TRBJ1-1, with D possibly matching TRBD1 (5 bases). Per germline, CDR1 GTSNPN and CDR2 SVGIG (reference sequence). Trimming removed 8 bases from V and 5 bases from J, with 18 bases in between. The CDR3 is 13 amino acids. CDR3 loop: CAGRVSGGTEAFF. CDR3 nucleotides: TGTGCCGGAAGGGTCTCCGGGGGAACTGAAGCTTTCTTT. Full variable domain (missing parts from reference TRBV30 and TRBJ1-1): SQTIHQWPATLVQPVGSPLSLECTVEGTSNPNLYWYRQAAGRGLQLLFYSVGIGQISSEVPQNLSASRPQDRQFILSSKKLLLSDSGFYLCAGRVSGGTEAFFGQGTRLTVV.

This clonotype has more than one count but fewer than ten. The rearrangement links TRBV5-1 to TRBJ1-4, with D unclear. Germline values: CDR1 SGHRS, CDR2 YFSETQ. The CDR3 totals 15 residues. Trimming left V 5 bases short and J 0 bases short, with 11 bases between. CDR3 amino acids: CASRAATATNEKLFF. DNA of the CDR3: TGCGCCAGCAGAGCAGCTACCGCAACTAATGAAAAACTGTTTTTT.

The DNA of the CDR3 is TGTGCTAGTGGGGGGATAATAGATACGCAGTATTTT. It yields the protein CASGGIIDTQYF. V is TRBV12-5 and J is TRBJ2-3; D unresolved. Trimming removed 6 bases from V and 5 bases from J, with 9 bases in between. The CDR3 length is 12 residues. Germline assignment: CDR1 LGHNT and CDR2 FRNRAP.